A selection of T cell receptor beta chains follows, all from one sample in a study of CD8+ T cells in alopecia areata. Clones were read by immunoSEQ multiplex PCR, and TCRdb kept only the in-frame ones, dropping some. This table holds approximately 220,000 clones, more than 30% found once. The input for sequencing was CD4+ T cells sorted from blood, taken at week 34, from a patient treated with tofacitinib. These receptors all come from a human donor with alopecia areata. CDR3s include the opening cysteine and the closing phenylalanine or tryptophan. Each record gives: V gene, J gene, D gene, clone size, CDR3 DNA, CDR3 protein. The D gene is left open where the match is weak. Size is omitted from some rows. Given values are once, few, many or a class for expanded clones.

V: TRBV29-1
J: TRBJ1-2
D: NA
size: few
DNA: TGCAGCGTTGGGAGATCTGATGGCTACACCTTC
CDR3: CSVGRSDGYTF

V: TRBV2
J: TRBJ2-3
D: TRBD2
size: few
DNA: TGTGCCAGCACCAAGCGGGGGAGCACAGATACGCAGTATTTT
CDR3: CASTKRGSTDTQYF

V: TRBV25-1
J: TRBJ2-1
D: NA
size: NA
DNA: TGTGCCAGCAGTGAATCTTGGGCGGGTGAGCAGTTCTTC
CDR3: CASSESWAGEQFF

V: TRBV28
J: TRBJ1-1
D: TRBD1
size: NA
DNA: TGTGCCTCGGAACAGGGGTTTCTTACTATGAACACTGAAGCTTTCTTT
CDR3: CASEQGFLTMNTEAFF

V: TRBV29-1
J: TRBJ1-1
D: NA
size: NA
DNA: TGCAGCGTTGGAGGGTTGAACACTGAAGCTTTCTTT
CDR3: CSVGGLNTEAFF

V: TRBV18
J: TRBJ1-1
D: NA
size: NA
DNA: TGTGCCAGCTCACCAGCCGGGACGACGGCTAACACTGAAGCTTTCTTT
CDR3: CASSPAGTTANTEAFF

V: TRBV7-9
J: TRBJ1-2
D: NA
size: NA
DNA: TGTGCCAGCAGTACAGGGTTGCGCTACACCTTC
CDR3: CASSTGLRYTF

V: TRBV29-1
J: TRBJ2-7
D: NA
size: NA
DNA: TGCAGCGCCGGGTGGGGCTCCTACGAGCAGTACTTC
CDR3: CSAGWGSYEQYF

V: TRBV5-1
J: TRBJ2-5
D: TRBD1
size: NA
DNA: TGCGCCAGCAGCTTGGCTACAGGGGCAGAGACCCAGTACTTC
CDR3: CASSLATGAETQYF

V: TRBV4-1
J: TRBJ2-7
D: TRBD1
size: few
DNA: TGCGCCAGCAGCCAAACGGGACAGGGTAACTACGAGCAGTACTTC
CDR3: CASSQTGQGNYEQYF

V: TRBV11-2
J: TRBJ2-2
D: NA
size: NA
DNA: TGTGCCAGCAGCTTAATGTTGTCAGCGAACCCTCAGCTGTTTTTT
CDR3: CASSLMLSANPQLFF

V: TRBV7-9
J: TRBJ2-7
D: NA
size: many
DNA: TGTGCCAGCAGCTTAGCATTTTCCGGGGAGCAGTACTTC
CDR3: CASSLAFSGEQYF

V: TRBV7-2
J: TRBJ2-2
D: NA
size: few
DNA: TGTGCCAGCAGCTTTGGCCAGTCTGGGACCGGGGAGCTGTTTTTT
CDR3: CASSFGQSGTGELFF

V: TRBV6-1
J: TRBJ2-7
D: NA
size: NA
DNA: TGTGCCAGCAGTGAAGGGACACTCGAGCAGTACTTC
CDR3: CASSEGTLEQYF

V: TRBV30
J: TRBJ1-3
D: NA
size: NA
DNA: TGTGCCCTGGCCTTTGGGGGCCCAAACACCATATATTTT
CDR3: CALAFGGPNTIYF

V: TRBV6-1
J: TRBJ1-2
D: NA
size: NA
DNA: TGTGCCAGCAGTGAACCGGGCTACACCTTC
CDR3: CASSEPGYTF

V: TRBV6-6
J: TRBJ2-3
D: TRBD1
size: few
DNA: TGTGCCAGCAGGATACGAGGACAGGTCACAGATACGCAGTATTTT
CDR3: CASRIRGQVTDTQYF

V: TRBV2
J: TRBJ1-1
D: NA
size: NA
DNA: TGTGCCAGCAGTGATGGGCAGGAAACAGCTTTCTTT
CDR3: CASSDGQETAFF

V: TRBV5-1
J: TRBJ2-7
D: NA
size: NA
DNA: TGCGCCAGCAGCAAAGGCGGGGAGTCGGGCGAGCAGTACTTC
CDR3: CASSKGGESGEQYF

V: TRBV10-3
J: TRBJ2-3
D: TRBD1
size: NA
DNA: TGTGCCTCTGCGGACAGGGGCCCAGATACGCAGTATTTT
CDR3: CASADRGPDTQYF

V: TRBV6-5
J: TRBJ2-1
D: NA
size: NA
DNA: TGTGCCAGCAGTTACGGGGGTTTTCGGTACAATGAGCAGTTCTTC
CDR3: CASSYGGFRYNEQFF

V: TRBV6-5
J: TRBJ1-1
D: TRBD1
size: few
DNA: TGTGCCAGCAGTTGGGGCCGACAGGGAAGCACTGAAGCTTTCTTT
CDR3: CASSWGRQGSTEAFF

V: TRBV29-1
J: TRBJ2-3
D: NA
size: NA
DNA: TGCAGCGTCGCATCGGGATATACGCAGTATTTT
CDR3: CSVASGYTQYF

V: TRBV9
J: TRBJ2-6
D: NA
size: NA
DNA: TGTGCCAGCAGCTTGGGGCAGGCGAACTCTGGGGCCAACGTCCTGACTTTC
CDR3: CASSLGQANSGANVLTF

V: TRBV15
J: TRBJ2-3
D: NA
size: few
DNA: TGTGCCACCAGCAGAGATTCCCGGCGAGGTACGCAGTATTTT
CDR3: CATSRDSRRGTQYF

V: TRBV7-2
J: TRBJ2-7
D: NA
size: NA
DNA: TGTGCCAGCAGCTTCCAGGGAGGACCCTACGAGCAGTACTTC
CDR3: CASSFQGGPYEQYF

V: TRBV5-1
J: TRBJ1-1
D: NA
size: NA
DNA: TGCGCCAGCATGAAGGCGACATCGAACACTGAAGCTTTCTTT
CDR3: CASMKATSNTEAFF

V: TRBV6-1
J: TRBJ1-1
D: NA
size: NA
DNA: TGTGCCAGCAGTGAAGAGAGGAGGGTGAACACTGAAGCTTTCTTT
CDR3: CASSEERRVNTEAFF

V: TRBV5-6
J: TRBJ2-7
D: NA
size: NA
DNA: TGTGCCAGCAGCGTCGGTGTTCGGCAGTACTTC
CDR3: CASSVGVRQYF

V: TRBV5-6
J: TRBJ1-2
D: TRBD1
size: NA
DNA: TGTGCCAGCAGCTGGGGACAGCCTAACTATGGCTACACCTTC
CDR3: CASSWGQPNYGYTF

V: TRBV7-9
J: TRBJ2-7
D: TRBD1
size: NA
DNA: TGTGCCAGCAGCAACCGGGACAGAACCTACGAGCAGTACTTC
CDR3: CASSNRDRTYEQYF

V: TRBV25-1
J: TRBJ2-3
D: NA
size: NA
DNA: TGTGCCAGCAGGGGAAGCGCAGATACGCAGTATTTT
CDR3: CASRGSADTQYF

V: TRBV7-2
J: TRBJ1-2
D: TRBD1
size: few
DNA: TGTGCCAGCAGCCCCGGGACAGGGGCTGGCTACACCTTC
CDR3: CASSPGTGAGYTF

V: TRBV29-1
J: TRBJ1-2
D: TRBD1
size: NA
DNA: TGCAGCGCCCGAGACAGGGCCAACTATGGCTACACCTTC
CDR3: CSARDRANYGYTF

V: TRBV5-6
J: TRBJ1-3
D: NA
size: few
DNA: TGTGCCAGCAGCTTCTCGGTTGGAAACACCATATATTTT
CDR3: CASSFSVGNTIYF

V: TRBV19
J: TRBJ2-7
D: NA
size: NA
DNA: TGTGCCGCCGAGGGAGAGTCCTACGAGCAGTACTTC
CDR3: CAAEGESYEQYF

V: TRBV6-1
J: TRBJ2-2
D: NA
size: many
DNA: TGTGCCAGCAGTGACCCTAGGCACACCGGGGAGCTGTTTTTT
CDR3: CASSDPRHTGELFF